This T cell receptor (beta chain) was obtained from a study of cytomegalovirus exposure and HLA in healthy donors. 13 Jbeta primers and 60 Vbeta primers were used for the PCR. This table comes from immunoSEQ multiplex PCR, and its TCRdb copy is limited to in-frame clones, with some not included. The table shows roughly 150,000 clones, with approximately 80% occurring only once. Germline CDR1 is MNHEY and CDR2 is SVGAGI. This CDR3 comprises 15 residues. V gave up 1 base and J gave up 4 bases, with 14 bases separating them. Material for sequencing was PBMCs. This clonotype originated in a woman aged 40 to 50 in good health and CMV-seropositive. This rearrangement joins TRBV6-5 to TRBJ2-7; D is possibly TRBD2 (5 bases). The CDR3 bases are TGTGCCAGCAGTTACTTCCTAGCCGAGATTTACGAGCAGTACTTC. Its protein product is CASSYFLAEIYEQYF.